The 28 T cell receptor beta chains listed next were all sequenced from one sample in a study of identical twins. TCRdb processed the 5' RACE reads anew with MiXCR; each CDR3 protein has one entry. The sample has 250,000 to 350,000 distinct CDR3 sequences; 8.5% to 9.5% are singletons. The sample was also linked to a second study, of yellow fever vaccine responses in identical twins.

Sequencing input: CD8+ T cells sorted from blood. These receptor sequences come from a woman aged 18-29 years in good health.

The rearrangement joins TRBV9 to TRBJ2-1; D is possibly TRBD1 or TRBD2 (5 bases each). The germline V gene has CDR1 SGDLS and CDR2 YYNGEE. The CDR3 is 15 residues long. V was cut by 4 bases and J by 4 bases, with 15 bases left in between. This chain's CDR3 is CASSPLGRIYNEQFF. The DNA for the CDR3 is TGTGCCAGCAGCCCCTTGGGACGGATATACAATGAGCAGTTCTTC.

There are many counts of this clonotype. The rearrangement links TRBV6-5 to TRBJ2-6; possibly TRBD1 for D (6 bases). Germline loops: CDR1 MNHEY, CDR2 SVGAGI. The ends were cut back, 3 bases at V and 4 bases at J, with 13 bases in the middle. The CDR3 totals 16 residues. The CDR3 bases are TGTGCCAGCAGTTATGTCGGGACACCCGGGGCCAACGTCCTGACTTTC. Encoded protein: CASSYVGTPGANVLTF.

In this sample, this clonotype turned up a few times. The chain couples TRBV27 to TRBJ2-7, with D possibly matching TRBD2 (6 bases). CDR3 length equals 14 residues. Germline loops: CDR1 MNHEY, CDR2 SMNVEV (reference sequence). V dropped 1 base and J dropped 4 bases, with 11 bases sitting between them. The CDR3 nucleotides read TGTGCCAGCAGTTTATTACTAGCACCTTACGAGCAGTACTTC. Its protein is CASSLLLAPYEQYF.

V is TRBV7-8 and J is TRBJ2-1; 7 nucleotides line up with TRBD2. Germline-derived CDR1 and CDR2 are SGHVS and FQNEAQ. The CDR3 extends over 16 amino acids. After removal of 5 bases from V and 7 bases from J, the junction contained 14 bases not matched to a gene. The CDR3 region has the DNA TGTGCCAGCAGCCAGGACCAGACTAGCTTTGGGAATGAGCAGTTCTTC. This sequence encodes CASSQDQTSFGNEQFF.

This clonotype was seen more than once but under ten times. The gene calls are TRBV6-1 and TRBJ1-5; D remains ambiguous. With 3 bases removed from V and 0 bases from J, the gap between germline ends came to 3 bases. Germline V gene sequence: CDR1 MNHNS, CDR2 SASEGT. This CDR3 contains 13 residues. CDR3 residues: CASSEVSNQPQHF. The CDR3, as DNA: TGTGCCAGCAGTGAGGTTAGCAATCAGCCCCAGCATTTT.

The V gene is TRBV28, the J gene TRBJ2-1; 11 positions agree with TRBD2. CDR3 length: 16 amino acids. The V and J ends lost 6 bases and 3 bases, in that order; junction bases with no gene match: 7. Per germline, CDR1 MDHEN and CDR2 SYDVKM. The CDR3 is CASSPPLAGDYNEQFF. The CDR3 coding sequence is TGTGCCAGCAGCCCCCCACTAGCGGGGGACTACAATGAGCAGTTCTTC.

Here the CDR3 reads CASSFNTGGNQPQHF. CDR3 sequence (DNA): TGTGCCAGCAGCTTTAACACAGGGGGCAATCAGCCCCAGCATTTT. The chain is built from TRBV7-9 and TRBJ1-5, with 7 bases matching TRBD1. The CDR3 extends over 15 amino acids. J lost 2 bases, V lost 3 bases, and 4 bases had no gene match. CDR1 is SEHNR, CDR2 FQNEAQ, per germline (reference sequence).

This clonotype was counted between two and nine times. This chain connects TRBV4-3 to TRBJ1-5, with TRBD1 identical over 9 bases. The ends lost 0 bases at V and 3 bases at J; junction bases unmatched: 6. This CDR3 comprises 17 residues. CDR1 and CDR2 (germline): LGHNA, YSLEER. CDR3 nucleotide sequence: TGCGCCAGCAGCCAAGACTTCGGGACAGGGTACAATCAGCCCCAGCATTTT. Translation: CASSQDFGTGYNQPQHF.

This chain uses TRBV7-9 with TRBJ2-7; 10 bases are shared with TRBD2. J gave up 0 bases and V 5 bases, and 4 bases lay outside the gene matches. The germline gives CDR1 SEHNR, CDR2 FQNEAQ (reference sequence). The CDR3 runs to 15 residues. The CDR3 DNA is TGTGCCAGCAGCCCTGGACTAGCGGCCTCCTACGAGCAGTACTTC. Amino acids: CASSPGLAASYEQYF.

This clonotype was counted between two and nine times. The genes are TRBV4-1 and TRBJ2-1; D might be TRBD2 (6 bases). The germline V gene encodes CDR1 MGHRA and CDR2 YSYEKL. This CDR3 contains 13 residues. V was pared by 1 base and J by 10 bases, with 11 bases between. The CDR3 here is CASSQVVGLEQFF. The CDR3 bases are TGCGCCAGCAGCCAAGTTGTGGGACTCGAGCAGTTCTTC.

This sequence joins TRBV27 and TRBJ2-7, with D maybe TRBD2 (5 bases). V was clipped by 2 bases and J by 5 bases, with 19 bases between them. The length of the CDR3 is 16 residues. The germline V gene has CDR1 MNHEY and CDR2 SMNVEV (reference sequence). CDR3: CASSLTRLVPGNEQYF. The CDR3 coding sequence is TGTGCCAGCAGTTTAACCCGGTTGGTGCCGGGGAACGAGCAGTACTTC.

This clonotype was counted many times. The rearrangement uses TRBV12-3 or TRBV12-4 and TRBJ1-1; D gene uncertain. V dropped 6 bases and J dropped 10 bases, with 12 bases sitting between them. CDR3 length equals 11 residues. The CDR3 here is CASSPAVLAFF. The CDR3 bases are TGTGCCAGCAGCCCGGCAGTTCTAGCTTTCTTT.

The rearrangement links TRBV19 to TRBJ2-1; a possible D gene is TRBD2 (5 bases). The V gene's germline CDR1 is LNHDA and CDR2 SQIVND (reference sequence). The germline V and J ends were trimmed by 3 bases and 6 bases, with 6 bases remaining between them. The CDR3 is 12 amino acids. The CDR3: CASSIGVNEQFF. The CDR3 DNA reads as TGTGCCAGTAGTATCGGGGTCAATGAGCAGTTCTTC.

This clonotype appeared a few times. The chain carries TRBV21-1 and TRBJ2-7; the listed D gene, TRBD2, was not tested against the DNA. TRBV21-1 is shown as a pseudogene. The CDR3 sequence is 15 residues long. CDR3: CASSKNRRVPNEQYF. The CDR3 coding sequence is TGTGCCAGCAGCAAAAATCGTAGAGTCCCGAACGAGCAGTACTTC.

The chain uses TRBV28 and TRBJ2-5; possible D gene TRBD1, 5 bases. The germline V gene encodes CDR1 MDHEN and CDR2 SYDVKM. V lost 6 bases to trimming and J lost 1 base, with 15 bases between them. This CDR3 has 15 amino acids. CDR3 in amino acids: CASSPLSTGQETQYF. CDR3 bases: TGTGCCAGCAGCCCACTATCAACAGGCCAAGAGACCCAGTACTTC. Full variable domain (rest looked up from reference TRBV28 and TRBJ2-5): DVKVTQSSRYLVKRTGEKVFLECVQDMDHENMFWYRQDPGLGLRLIYFSYDVKMKEKGDIPEGYSVSREKKERFSLILESASTNQTSMYLCASSPLSTGQETQYFGPGTRLLVL.

This clonotype was found a few times. The chain joins TRBV20-1 to TRBJ2-1; TRBD2 matches at 10 bases. Germline V CDR1 and CDR2: DFQATT, SNEGSKA (reference sequence). With 3 bases clipped from V and 1 base from J, the junction kept 9 bases outside the gene matches. CDR3 length: 17 amino acids. The CDR3 loop is CSASALTSGVSYNEQFF. Written as DNA, the CDR3 is TGCAGTGCTAGCGCCCTTACTAGCGGGGTTTCCTACAATGAGCAGTTCTTC.

The sample holds many counts of this clonotype. The gene calls are TRBV7-9 and TRBJ2-3; D perhaps matches TRBD2 (5 bases). Per germline, CDR1 SEHNR and CDR2 FQNEAQ (reference sequence). Trimming removed 0 bases at V and 3 bases at J, with 7 bases between. The CDR3 is made up of 14 amino acids. The CDR3 sequence: CASSLAPGTDTQYF. Written as DNA, the CDR3 is TGTGCCAGCAGCTTAGCCCCGGGAACAGATACGCAGTATTTT.

In this sample, this clonotype turned up many times. The chain uses TRBV12-3 or TRBV12-4 and TRBJ2-1, with TRBD2 matching over 8 bases. With 2 bases clipped from V and 6 bases from J, the junction kept 3 bases outside the gene matches. This CDR3 has 14 residues. The CDR3 reads CASSLSGGANEQFF. The CDR3 DNA reads TGTGCCAGCAGTTTATCCGGGGGGGCCAATGAGCAGTTCTTC.

This clonotype came up many times. The chain carries TRBV28 and TRBJ2-3, with TRBD1 matching over 8 bases. The CDR3 is 20 amino acids. Germline assignment: CDR1 MDHEN and CDR2 SYDVKM. V shed 4 bases and J 1 base; nucleotides not matched to a gene: 19. The CDR3 DNA is TGTGCCAGCAGTTCTTTTCGCTGGACAGGGCTGGCCGATGGCACAGATACGCAGTATTTT. As protein: CASSSFRWTGLADGTDTQYF.

This clonotype occurred a few times. This sequence joins TRBV11-1 and TRBJ2-6; TRBD1 matches 9 bases. With V trimmed by 3 bases and J by 1 base, 7 bases remained unmatched. The germline V gene encodes CDR1 SGHAT and CDR2 FQDESV (reference sequence). The CDR3 extends over 18 amino acids. The CDR3 here is CASSFRTGEGSGANVLTF. The CDR3 DNA sequence: TGTGCCAGCAGCTTTCGGACAGGGGAGGGATCTGGGGCCAACGTCCTGACTTTC.

This clonotype was observed at least ten times. The V call is TRBV29-1, the J call TRBJ2-7; no definite D call. V was shortened by 6 bases and J by 7 bases, with 10 bases between the two germline ends. Germline values: CDR1 SQVTM, CDR2 ANQGSEA. This CDR3 has 10 amino acids. The CDR3 here is CSVTVREQYF. The DNA of the CDR3 is TGCAGCGTGACGGTCCGGGAGCAGTACTTC.

This clonotype was detected ten times or more. V gene TRBV12-3 or TRBV12-4 combines with J gene TRBJ2-7; 11 bases are shared with TRBD1. The V gene end was trimmed by 4 bases and the J gene end by 3 bases; junction bases not matched to a gene: 8. CDR3 length: 16 residues. The chain's CDR3 is CASSSQRGQGDYEQYF. Here the CDR3 DNA reads TGTGCCAGCAGTTCACAAAGGGGACAGGGGGACTACGAGCAGTACTTC.

This chain uses TRBV5-5 with TRBJ2-3, with 10 bases aligning to TRBD2. The germline CDR1 and CDR2 sequences are SGHKS and YYEKEE (reference sequence). The length of the CDR3 is 15 residues. J gave up 1 base and V 3 bases, and 2 bases lay outside the gene matches. The CDR3 here is CASSWGTSGTDTQYF. DNA for the CDR3: TGTGCCAGCAGCTGGGGGACTAGCGGCACAGATACGCAGTATTTT.

This clonotype was observed at least ten times. The chain links TRBV15 to TRBJ2-1; 7 bases match TRBD1. Germline V gene sequence: CDR1 LNHNV, CDR2 YYDKDF (reference sequence). This CDR3 region has 16 residues. V dropped 1 base and J dropped 6; count of bases not matched to a gene: 9. This CDR3 reads CATSRGTGREVNEQFF. The CDR3 nucleotides read TGTGCCACCAGCAGAGGGACAGGTAGGGAAGTCAATGAGCAGTTCTTC.

V gene TRBV6-5 combines with J gene TRBJ1-4; no firm D call. V lost 4 bases and J lost 8, with 11 bases in between. This CDR3 comprises 13 residues. CDR1 is MNHEY and CDR2 is SVGAGI in the germline V gene. CDR3 amino acids: CASSWALREKLFF. CDR3 sequence (DNA): TGTGCCAGCAGTTGGGCCTTGAGAGAAAAACTGTTTTTT.

The CDR3 DNA reads TGTGCCAGCAGTGTGAGCTCAAGGCAGTTCTTC. Its translation is CASSVSSRQFF. The V call is TRBV2, the J call TRBJ2-1; D gene ambiguous. Germline CDR1 reads SNHLY; CDR2 reads FYNNEI. CDR3 length: 11 residues. V lost 4 bases to trimming and J lost 12 bases, with 10 bases between them.

In its sample, this clonotype was seen a few times. J is TRBJ2-2 and V is TRBV10-3; TRBD1 agrees at 10 bases. The CDR3 spans 16 residues. Germline V lookup: CDR1 ENHRY, CDR2 SYGVKD. With 5 bases clipped from V and 3 bases from J, the junction kept 6 bases outside the gene matches. As DNA, the CDR3 is TGTGCCATCAGTATTACCGGGACAGGGGACACCGGGGAGCTGTTTTTT. Translation gives CAISITGTGDTGELFF.

This clonotype occurred a few times. This chain connects TRBV6-2 or TRBV6-3 to TRBJ2-7; D may be TRBD2 (6 bases). Germline CDR1 and CDR2: MNHEY and SVGEGT. The CDR3 has 17 residues. With 6 bases removed from V and 6 bases from J, the gap between germline ends came to 27 bases. As DNA, the CDR3 is TGTGCCAGCAGCCCCCTCGACGGGAGTGGGCCCCGCCGCGAGCAGTACTTC. Amino acid sequence: CASSPLDGSGPRREQYF.